Included here is one TCR beta chain sequence, with context. The antigen this receptor binds is unknown. No per-base quality is available; no much larger clone lies one base away. TCR CDR3 regions were amplified from genomic DNA by multiplex PCR using the deep immunoSEQ assay. Genomic DNA extracted from each cell subset was distributed evenly over all wells of several immunoSEQ 96-well plates, and each plate served as one replicate. For unsorted PBMC, 300 ng genomic DNA, equal to 30,000 or so T cell genomes, was loaded into each replicate PCR. Ten immunoSEQ deep assay plates were used to sequence the unsorted PBMC genomic DNA. Purified libraries were quantified with a Qubit 3.0 fluorometer, sized on a Bioanalyzer 2100, and re-quantified with the KAPA Library Quantification kit. Each immunoSEQ 96-well plate was sequenced on its own single-read 150-cycle Illumina NextSeq 550 flow cell. The published analysis was carried out like this. The immunoSEQ output contained only junctional sequences without quality scores, so filtering could not match that applied to full-length reads. To assign V/J genes and CDR3, sequences were annotated using PyIR, a Python wrapper for IgBLAST v1.9, with IMGT germline references. Reads with weak V/J assignments (E-value above 1e-6), missing CDR3, stop codons, out-of-frame junctions, or ambiguous translated residues were removed. V3J clonotypes were defined by identical inferred V gene, J gene, and CDR3 amino acid sequence. The percentage overlap between two repertoires was calculated by dividing the number of shared unique clonotypes by the size of the smaller repertoire. Three approaches were used to assess repertoire richness: RTK rarefaction, the Chao1 estimator, and Recon v2.1 estimates of unobserved clonotypes. The source is immuneACCESS, and TCRdb retained only in-frame sequences with V and J called. Part of the clones is not carried over; for the studies checked, unresolved V genes explain less than half of this, and the remainder is unexplained. V and J calls and clone size are given by that table; D and trimming were obtained from the DNA. For this sample there are a few hundred thousand clones; around 78% appear just once. The ten largest clones capture about 12% of the sample.

Here V drops 5 bases and J drops 4 bases, and the junction holds 13 bases not matched to any gene. The CDR3 contains 17 residues, cysteine and phenylalanine counted. Only CDR3 DNA is held: 51 bases, read in frame from base 1. From the germline V gene (reference sequence), CDR1 is LNHNV and CDR2 is YYDKDF. Healthy HIV-negative adults with no recently reported acute infections or vaccinations were included as donors. Every donor was a Caucasian adult living in Nashville, Tennessee, USA. In the unsorted samples, some 94 million PBMCs were counted, and genomic DNA was extracted using the QIAamp DNA Blood Mini kit. After blood collection by leukapheresis, PBMCs were isolated using Ficoll-Histopaque density gradient centrifugation and then cryopreserved in the vapor phase of liquid nitrogen. This entry is derived from a study of shared clonotypes between healthy human individuals (dated by TCRdb to 2020 to 2022). As for the study more broadly: Three men and a couple of women, aged 18 to 49 years, made up the cohort. To estimate repertoire size and how much clonotypes are shared between individuals, the study performed deep sequencing of blood TCR repertoires from about 5 healthy adults. Libraries were prepared and TCR repertoires were sequenced by different laboratories using diverse techniques, in order to increase sequencing depth and limit assay-specific biases. Each donor's leukapheresis produced roughly between roughly 0.94 and 9.5 billion PBMCs.

The paper as a whole reports these results and caveats: Pairwise subsampling indicated that sequencing depth was expected to affect the degree of clonotype sharing among donors. Sampling was restricted to blood, and TCR repertoires in tissues likely differ from the TCR repertoires found in blood. The small number of donors limited the genetic and exposure-history diversity represented.

This receptor chain uses TRBV15 and TRBJ2-1; TRBD2 fits 8 bases in the junction. The sequenced sample was PBMCs. The sequence derives from a woman aged 35 to 49 in good health. Some clones in this sample may be carry-over from other donors' samples. The CDR3 amino acid sequence is: CATSGFTGTRNYNEQFF. The bases read TGTGCCACCAGCGGATTTACCGGGACTAGAAATTACAATGAGCAGTTCTTC.